The source of this TCR beta chain is a study of Ad26.COV2.S vaccination and SARS-CoV-2 variants. Whole-study context: Each vaccinee took Ad26.COV2.S intramuscularly, once or twice 56 days apart.

The table came from immunoSEQ multiplex PCR; TCRdb's copy has only in-frame clones and leaves some out. The data contain some 370,000 clones, 83% of them seen just once; the ten biggest clones take up nearly 7.5%. Findings of the study overall: Among vaccine recipients, spike-specific TCR breadth exceeded that of placebo recipients.

The count of this clone is one. Its matching antigen is unknown. Treatment specified: approximately 18 received Ad26.COV2.S at low or high dose, single or two shots; 5 received placebo; per-sample allocation not given. Repertoires come from day 63 after the first vaccine or placebo injection. The sample came from a Boston adult aged 18-55 years. This specimen was peripheral blood, taken in a trial of Ad26.COV2.S vaccine versus placebo. This receptor was identified in a person between 18 and 59 years old who received the Ad26.COV2.S COVID-19 vaccine or a placebo.

Written as DNA, the CDR3 is TGTGCCAGCAGCCCCCATACTAGCGGGAGAGAGACCCAGTACTTC. This gives the protein CASSPHTSGRETQYF. The chain is built from TRBV9 and TRBJ2-5; 11 nucleotides align to TRBD2. The germline gives CDR1 SGDLS, CDR2 YYNGEE. The CDR3 runs 15 residues. The ends lost 4 bases at V and 4 bases at J; junction bases unmatched: 6.